Below are 10 T cell receptor beta chains sequenced from a single sample in a study of lymphopenia after photon versus proton radiotherapy. The data were produced by immunoSEQ multiplex PCR, yet TCRdb's version contains in-frame clones alone and is incomplete. This table holds about 33,000 clones, about 90% found once. Sample: peripheral blood, taken from a patient treated with photon-based radiotherapy. All receptors derive from a woman in her 50s with pancreatic cancer.

This CDR3 is CASSYGFTSNEQFF. The CDR3 DNA reads as TGTGCCAGCAGTTACGGGTTCACTTCCAATGAGCAGTTCTTC. The V call is TRBV6-5, the J call TRBJ2-1; D not certain. The CDR3 has 14 residues. The germline V and J ends were trimmed by 2 bases and 6 bases, with 11 bases remaining between them. Germline lookup yields CDR1 MNHEY and CDR2 SVGAGI.

The chain couples TRBV19 to TRBJ2-7, with 9 bases matching TRBD2. The germline V gene has CDR1 LNHDA and CDR2 SQIVND (reference sequence). Losses at the gene ends were 2 bases for V and 1 base for J; bases not matched to a gene: 3. The CDR3 spans 15 residues. In nucleotides, the CDR3 is TGTGCCAGTAGTATATTGACTAGCGGATCCTACGAGCAGTACTTC. Its translation: CASSILTSGSYEQYF.

CDR3 DNA sequence: TGTGCCACCAGCGACCCGACAGGGGGGACAACTGGCTACACCTTC. It codes for CATSDPTGGTTGYTF. The chain uses TRBV15 and TRBJ1-2; 9 bases are shared with TRBD1. The J segment lost 7 bases and the V segment lost 5 bases, leaving 11 bases of the junction unmatched. Germline V CDR1 and CDR2: LNHNV, YYDKDF (reference sequence). The CDR3 is 15 residues long. Full variable domain (rest looked up from reference TRBV15 and TRBJ1-2): DAMVIQNPRYQVTQFGKPVTLSCSQTLNHNVMYWYQQKSSQAPKLLFHYYDKDFNNEADTPDNFQSRRPNTSFCFLDIRSPGLGDTAMYLCATSDPTGGTTGYTFGSGTRLTVV.

This clone was detected only once. The V call is TRBV11-2, the J call TRBJ2-7; tentatively, D is TRBD2 (5 bases). Trimming took 3 bases from V and 0 from J, leaving 15 bases between them. Germline V lookup: CDR1 SGHAT, CDR2 FQNNGV. This CDR3 has 16 amino acids. DNA for the CDR3: TGTGCCAGCAGCTTTCAGTCGCGGGTATACTCCTACGAGCAGTACTTC. Residues: CASSFQSRVYSYEQYF.

The chain uses TRBV5-5 and TRBJ2-3; 9 bases are a match to TRBD1. The CDR3 extends over 18 amino acids. Germline CDR1 SGHKS, CDR2 YYEKEE (reference sequence). Germline trimming cut 3 bases from V and 3 bases from J; bases unmatched to any gene: 14. The CDR3 region is CASSSVYRDRVKTDTQYF. In DNA form, the CDR3 reads TGTGCCAGCAGCTCAGTTTACCGGGACAGGGTCAAAACAGATACGCAGTATTTT.

The V and J genes are TRBV5-1 and TRBJ2-7; perhaps D is TRBD1 or TRBD2 (6 bases each). V gave up 0 bases and J gave up 2 bases, with 12 bases separating them. The CDR3 extends over 15 amino acids. The germline V gene has CDR1 SGHRS and CDR2 YFSETQ. The CDR3 sequence: CASSLEPGAPYEQYF. The CDR3 DNA sequence: TGCGCCAGCAGCTTGGAGCCGGGGGCCCCCTACGAGCAGTACTTC.

The rearrangement uses TRBV2 and TRBJ2-1; 9 bases are shared with TRBD2. J gave up 5 bases and V 2 bases, and 7 bases lay outside the gene matches. CDR1 SNHLY and CDR2 FYNNEI come from the germline V gene. CDR3 size: 16 residues. CDR3 nucleotides: TGTGCCAGCAGTGAAATGGCGGGAGGGGGACACAATGAGCAGTTCTTC. Protein product: CASSEMAGGGHNEQFF. The full variable domain, rest sourced from reference TRBV2 and TRBJ2-1, is EPEVTQTPSHQVTQMGQEVILRCVPISNHLYFYWYRQILGQKVEFLVSFYNNEISEKSEIFDDQFSVERPDGSNFTLKIRSTKLEDSAMYFCASSEMAGGGHNEQFFGPGTRLTVL.

The gene calls are TRBV27 and TRBJ2-1; maybe TRBD2 (6 bases). The CDR3 loop spans 17 amino acids. Per germline, CDR1 MNHEY and CDR2 SMNVEV (reference sequence). The V gene lost 7 bases and the J gene lost 5 bases, with 24 bases spanning the gap. CDR3 region: CASTWVFPGVSNNEQFF. The CDR3 bases are TGTGCCAGCACGTGGGTTTTTCCGGGAGTGAGCAACAATGAGCAGTTCTTC.

V usage is TRBV19 and J usage is TRBJ2-1, with 9 bases matching TRBD2. The CDR3 has 15 residues. Trimming took 7 bases from V and 9 from J; bases not matched to a gene: 13. CDR1 and CDR2 from the germline V gene are LNHDA and SQIVND (reference sequence). The CDR3 DNA follows: TGTGCCAGTACCCCCGGGGTAGCGGGAGTCGGTGAGCAGTTCTTC. Translated, it gives CASTPGVAGVGEQFF.

This sequence joins TRBV5-4 and TRBJ2-7; 7 nucleotides align to TRBD2. The CDR3 runs to 15 residues. The germline CDR1 and CDR2 sequences are SGHNT and YYREEE (reference sequence). With 0 bases clipped from V and 5 bases from J, the junction kept 8 bases outside the gene matches. The CDR3 sequence is CASSLEWTSFHEQYF. CDR3 DNA: TGTGCCAGCAGCTTGGAATGGACTAGTTTCCACGAGCAGTACTTC.